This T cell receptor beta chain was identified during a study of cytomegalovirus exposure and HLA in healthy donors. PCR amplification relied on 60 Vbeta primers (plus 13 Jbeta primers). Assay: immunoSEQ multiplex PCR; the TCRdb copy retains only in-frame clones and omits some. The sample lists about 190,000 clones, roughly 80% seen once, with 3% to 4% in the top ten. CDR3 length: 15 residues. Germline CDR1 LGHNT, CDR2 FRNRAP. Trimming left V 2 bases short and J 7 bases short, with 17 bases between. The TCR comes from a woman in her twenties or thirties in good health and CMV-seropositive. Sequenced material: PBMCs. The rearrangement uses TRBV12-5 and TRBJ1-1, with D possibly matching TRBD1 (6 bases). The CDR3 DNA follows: TGTGCTAGTGGTTTGAGCGTGGGGACATCGGGTGAAGCTTTCTTT. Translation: CASGLSVGTSGEAFF.